This is a list of T cell receptor beta chains from one sample in a study of T cells in Graves' hyperthyroidism and ophthalmopathy. TCRdb independently ran MiXCR on the multiplex PCR reads; one entry per CDR3 protein. Counted here are about 350,000 distinct CDR3 sequences, around 14% occurring once; the ten biggest clones make up around 23%. The sequenced sample consisted of blood. These receptors were collected from a woman in her twenties or thirties with Graves' hyperthyroidism. Each CDR3 is given with its conserved first and last residue. D genes are given only for firm matches. Rows may omit the clone size; those that give it use once, few, many or a size class.

DNA: TGTGCCAGCAGTGAATACAGCGGGAGGAACTACGAGCAGTACTTC
CDR3: CASSEYSGRNYEQYF
length: 15
V: TRBV2
D: TRBD2
size: many
J: TRBJ2-7

DNA: TGTGCCAGCAGCTTGGTGGACGGTAGCAATCAGCCCCAGCATTTT
CDR3: CASSLVDGSNQPQHF
length: 15
V: TRBV5-5
D: NA
size: NA
J: TRBJ1-5

DNA: TGTGCCAGCAGTTTCCACAGTCAAGAGACCCAGTACTTC
CDR3: CASSFHSQETQYF
length: 13
V: TRBV28
D: NA
size: many
J: TRBJ2-5

DNA: TGCAGTGCTATCCGCGGGAGATCAACAGATACGCAGTATTTT
CDR3: CSAIRGRSTDTQYF
length: 14
V: TRBV20-1
D: TRBD2
size: many
J: TRBJ2-3

DNA: TGTGCCAGCAAAAGGCGGGGACAGGGGGCTGGAAACACCATATATTTT
CDR3: CASKRRGQGAGNTIYF
length: 16
V: TRBV12-3/TRBV12-4
D: TRBD1
size: NA
J: TRBJ1-3

DNA: TGTGCCAGCAGCCATAGGGCGAATGGGACTAGCGGGAGGTACGAGCAGTACTTC
CDR3: CASSHRANGTSGRYEQYF
length: 18
V: TRBV3-2
D: NA
size: few
J: TRBJ2-7

DNA: TGTGCCAGCAGCTTAAAGGGGGGCTCCTACAATGAGCAGTTCTTC
CDR3: CASSLKGGSYNEQFF
length: 15
V: TRBV5-6
D: NA
size: NA
J: TRBJ2-1

DNA: TGTGCCTGGGGTATAGAAAGAGGGGGAGCGGATACGCAGTATTTT
CDR3: CAWGIERGGADTQYF
length: 15
V: TRBV30
D: NA
size: few
J: TRBJ2-3

DNA: TGTGCCAGCTCCCGGACTAGCGGGTTTGTCTACGAGCAGTACTTC
CDR3: CASSRTSGFVYEQYF
length: 15
V: TRBV7-2
D: TRBD2
size: many
J: TRBJ2-7

DNA: TGTGCCAGCAGCTGGGACAGGAACACTGAAGCTTTCTTT
CDR3: CASSWDRNTEAFF
length: 13
V: TRBV11-2
D: TRBD1
size: many
J: TRBJ1-1

DNA: TGTGCCAGCATTCCTAGGGGGCTACCGAGACGCACCGGGGAGCTGTTTTTT
CDR3: CASIPRGLPRRTGELFF
length: 17
V: TRBV28
D: TRBD1
size: many
J: TRBJ2-2

DNA: TGTGCCAGTAGTGGGAAGGCGAACACCGGGGAGCTGTTTTTT
CDR3: CASSGKANTGELFF
length: 14
V: TRBV19
D: NA
size: few
J: TRBJ2-2

DNA: TGTGCCAGTAGTATTTTTGACCAACGCTACGAGCAGTACTTC
CDR3: CASSIFDQRYEQYF
length: 14
V: TRBV19
D: NA
size: NA
J: TRBJ2-7

DNA: TGTGCCAGCAGTCCTCGGACTAACCCGTCCCCCCACGAGCAGTACTTC
CDR3: CASSPRTNPSPHEQYF
length: 16
V: TRBV12-3/TRBV12-4
D: NA
size: NA
J: TRBJ2-7

DNA: TGTGCCAGCAGCCAAGAACCCCGGGACACCGCCTACAATGAGCAGTTCTTC
CDR3: CASSQEPRDTAYNEQFF
length: 17
V: TRBV4-2
D: NA
size: many
J: TRBJ2-1

DNA: TGTGCCAGCAGCTCCCCTTGGGGAGGCTACACCTTC
CDR3: CASSSPWGGYTF
length: 12
V: TRBV7-2
D: NA
size: NA
J: TRBJ1-2

DNA: TGCGCCAGCAGCCATAGGATTCCGGGACTAGCGGGAGAAGGGGTCGACGAGCAGTACTTC
CDR3: CASSHRIPGLAGEGVDEQYF
length: 20
V: TRBV4-3
D: TRBD2
size: NA
J: TRBJ2-7

DNA: TGTGCCAGCAGCTTGGCACAGGGGAGCGAGCAGTACTTC
CDR3: CASSLAQGSEQYF
length: 13
V: TRBV11-1
D: TRBD1
size: many
J: TRBJ2-7

DNA: TGTGCCAGCAGCGTAATGACTAGCGGGAGAAGCGATGAGCAGTTCTTC
CDR3: CASSVMTSGRSDEQFF
length: 16
V: TRBV9
D: TRBD2
size: many
J: TRBJ2-1

DNA: TGTGCCAGCAGCTTAACCCTGGGGACTGAAGCTTTCTTT
CDR3: CASSLTLGTEAFF
length: 13
V: TRBV11-2
D: NA
size: NA
J: TRBJ1-1

DNA: TGTGCCAGCAGTTCCCCGACTAGCGGGAGGGCCCGGTCCAAAAACATTCAGTACTTC
CDR3: CASSSPTSGRARSKNIQYF
length: 19
V: TRBV6-2/TRBV6-3
D: TRBD2
size: NA
J: TRBJ2-4

DNA: TGTGCCAGCGCCGGAGGGACTAGCGACTCCTACGAGCAGTACTTC
CDR3: CASAGGTSDSYEQYF
length: 15
V: TRBV28
D: TRBD2
size: few
J: TRBJ2-7

DNA: NA
CDR3: CASSPSGPPAGSCFF
length: 15
V: TRBV28
D: NA
size: NA
J: TRBJ2-2

DNA: TGCAGTGCCGGAAGAAGAGTAGAGACCCAGTACTTC
CDR3: CSAGRRVETQYF
length: 12
V: TRBV20-1
D: NA
size: many
J: TRBJ2-5

DNA: TGTGCCAGCAGCCACTCATCGGCAGGGGCAGGGCAGCCCCAGCATTTT
CDR3: CASSHSSAGAGQPQHF
length: 16
V: TRBV7-9
D: NA
size: NA
J: TRBJ1-5